This T cell receptor (beta chain) was sequenced for a study of blood T cell repertoires in COVID-19. As handled by the study authors: Amplification from reference gene primers served as the basis for estimated nucleated cell counts. Only in-frame clones appear in the TCRdb table, and some are missing; sequencing was by immunoSEQ multiplex PCR. V, J and clone size reflect that table, while D and trimming were determined from the DNA. Of about 260,000 clones detected, 85% to 90% appear once; the ten largest clones hold about 0.95%. This clone has just one count. Across about 22 US areas, participants ranged in age from roughly 18 to 95 years. V dropped 2 bases and J dropped 4 bases, with 14 bases sitting between them. CDR1 is MDHEN and CDR2 is SYDVKM in the germline V gene. This CDR3 has 15 amino acids.

The sequence came from a man aged 50-59 years who had been exposed to COVID-19. Sequences were obtained from PBMCs or T cells enriched from blood (not recorded which). V usage is TRBV28 and J usage is TRBJ2-5; TRBD1 might be the D (6 bases). The CDR3 is CASSLRGMTGETQYF. CDR3 sequence (DNA): TGTGCCAGCAGTTTAAGGGGTATGACAGGAGAGACCCAGTACTTC.